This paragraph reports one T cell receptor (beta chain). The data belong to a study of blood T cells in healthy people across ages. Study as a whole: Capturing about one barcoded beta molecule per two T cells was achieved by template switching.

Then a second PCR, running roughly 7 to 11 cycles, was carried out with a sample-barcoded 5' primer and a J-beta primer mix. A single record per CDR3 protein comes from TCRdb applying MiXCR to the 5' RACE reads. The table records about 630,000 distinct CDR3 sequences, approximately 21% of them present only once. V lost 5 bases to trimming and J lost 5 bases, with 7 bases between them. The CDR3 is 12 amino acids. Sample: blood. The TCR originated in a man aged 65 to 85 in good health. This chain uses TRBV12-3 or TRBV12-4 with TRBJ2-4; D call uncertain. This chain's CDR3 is CASSGSQNIQYF. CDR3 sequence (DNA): TGTGCCAGCAGTGGCAGCCAAAACATTCAGTACTTC.